Following are 16 T cell receptor beta chains from one sample sequenced in a study of blood T cell repertoires in COVID-19 (TCRdb year 2020). Libraries were made using the immunoSEQ multiplex PCR assay. Drawn from immuneACCESS, this table holds only the in-frame rearrangements with V and J called that TCRdb kept. Clones are partly lost; checked studies trace under half to an unresolved V gene and leave the rest unexplained. For this sample there are about 13,000 clones; around nine tenths appear just once. The ten largest clones add up to 51% of the sample. The sample was peripheral blood. The receptors were gathered from an elderly man with acute or convalescent COVID-19.

The CDR3 is CATSLNRAFADTQYF. The CDR3 DNA sequence: TGTGCCACCAGCCTCAACAGGGCTTTTGCAGATACGCAGTATTTT. The chain joins TRBV24-1 to TRBJ2-3, with D possibly being TRBD1 (6 bases). The V gene lost 7 bases and the J gene lost 4 bases, with 17 bases spanning the gap. The CDR3 covers 15 residues. Germline CDR1 is KGHDR and CDR2 is SFDVKD.

The V and J genes are TRBV19 and TRBJ2-7; D gene ambiguous. This CDR3 spans 14 amino acids. Germline V CDR1 and CDR2: LNHDA, SQIVND (reference sequence). The V end was cut by 3 bases, the J end by 5 bases, with 14 bases between. CDR3 coding DNA: TGTGCCAGTAGTATGTCACCGAAGCTGGACGAGCAGTACTTC. Translated: CASSMSPKLDEQYF.

J is TRBJ1-3 and V is TRBV4-1; 8 nucleotides match TRBD1. This CDR3 is built from 18 residues. Unmatched junction bases numbered 10, after V lost 0 bases and J lost 3 bases. Per germline, CDR1 MGHRA and CDR2 YSYEKL. CDR3 DNA sequence: TGCGCCAGCAGCCAAGATCCCTTACGGACAGGGTTTGGAAACACCATATATTTT. It yields the protein CASSQDPLRTGFGNTIYF.

CDR3 sequence (DNA): TGCGCCAGCCAGACGGGACTAGCGGGAGGGCAAAGCGGGGAGCTGTTTTTT. Its protein product is CASQTGLAGGQSGELFF. The chain combines TRBV5-1 with TRBJ2-2; TRBD2 aligns across 16 bases. Germline CDR1 and CDR2: SGHRS and YFSETQ. V lost 7 bases and J lost 7; bases outside the gene matches: 10. The CDR3 sequence is 17 residues long.

V usage is TRBV4-1 and J usage is TRBJ1-3; 8 bases match TRBD1. The CDR3 has 17 residues. Germline lookup yields CDR1 MGHRA and CDR2 YSYEKL. After removal of 0 bases from V and 4 bases from J, the junction contained 8 bases not matched to a gene. CDR3 amino acids: CASSQDRSTGDGNTIYF. DNA for the CDR3: TGCGCCAGCAGCCAAGATCGTTCGACAGGGGACGGAAACACCATATATTTT.

This clone occurred once. This rearrangement joins TRBV30 to TRBJ2-5; 8 bases are shared with TRBD1. Germline V gives CDR1 GTSNPN, CDR2 SVGIG (reference sequence). The J segment lost 3 bases and the V segment lost 1 base, leaving 7 bases of the junction unmatched. The CDR3 spans 15 residues. CDR3 residues: CAWSGGTGWEETQYF. For the CDR3, the DNA is TGTGCCTGGAGTGGGGGGACAGGTTGGGAAGAGACCCAGTACTTC.

This chain links TRBV18 with TRBJ2-2; 9 positions agree with TRBD2. The CDR3 sequence is 16 residues long. Germline assignment: CDR1 KGHSH and CDR2 LQKENI. Losses at the gene ends were 6 bases for V and 4 bases for J; bases not matched to a gene: 9. The CDR3 DNA reads as TGTGCCAGCTCCCCCCGGACTAGCGCGAGCACCGGGGAGCTGTTTTTT. As protein: CASSPRTSASTGELFF. Full variable domain (outside the CDR3, taken from reference TRBV18 and TRBJ2-2): NAGVMQNPRHLVRRRGQEARLRCSPMKGHSHVYWYRQLPEEGLKFMVYLQKENIIDESGMPKERFSAEFPKEGPSILRIQQVVRGDSAAYFCASSPRTSASTGELFFGEGSRLTVL.

This clone came up once. The J gene is TRBJ2-3, the V gene TRBV18; D is possibly TRBD2 (5 bases). V gave up 3 bases and J gave up 3 bases, with 10 bases separating them. In germline, CDR1 is KGHSH, CDR2 LQKENI. This CDR3 has 14 amino acids. The CDR3 DNA follows: TGTGCCAGCTCACCTGGAGGCAGGACAGATACGCAGTATTTT. Amino acid sequence: CASSPGGRTDTQYF.

The sample holds one count of this clone. The gene calls are TRBV4-1 and TRBJ2-7; TRBD2 aligns across 9 bases. The CDR3 has 14 amino acids. J was trimmed by 7 bases and V by 1 base; bases with no gene match: 5. Germline CDR1 reads MGHRA; CDR2 reads YSYEKL. The CDR3 sequence: CASSQVLAGYEQYF. In nucleotides, the CDR3 is TGCGCCAGCAGCCAAGTCCTAGCGGGGTATGAGCAGTACTTC.

The chain employs TRBV6-5 and TRBJ2-4, with 7 bases that match TRBD2. The V gene end was trimmed by 2 bases and the J gene end by 7 bases; junction bases not matched to a gene: 8. This CDR3 has 15 residues. Germline V gene lookup returns CDR1 MNHEY and CDR2 SVGAGI. CDR3 sequence: CASSYGAGVGNIQYF. CDR3 bases: TGTGCCAGCAGTTACGGGGCGGGAGTCGGCAACATTCAGTACTTC.

The chain links TRBV30 to TRBJ1-1; 12 bases are a match to TRBD1. Per the germline V gene, CDR1 is GTSNPN and CDR2 is SVGIG (reference sequence). Losses at the gene ends were 4 bases for V and 8 bases for J; bases not matched to a gene: 11. The CDR3 runs to 15 residues. The CDR3: CAWTLRGTGGQEAFF. The CDR3 coding sequence is TGTGCCTGGACTTTAAGAGGGACAGGGGGCCAAGAAGCTTTCTTT.

The chain carries TRBV9 and TRBJ2-1; TRBD2 is a possible D gene (5 bases). This CDR3 is 14 amino acids long. The V end lost 3 bases, the J end lost 9 bases, and 16 bases lay between the germline ends. Germline CDR1 and CDR2: SGDLS and YYNGEE. CDR3 sequence (DNA): TGTGCCAGCAGCGAGAATGGCTGGGCGGGTGAGCAGTTCTTC. Protein: CASSENGWAGEQFF.

The V call is TRBV18, the J call TRBJ1-1; TRBD1 is a possible D gene (6 bases). This CDR3 spans 15 amino acids. Trimming pared 0 bases from V and 0 bases from J, leaving 8 bases between. The germline CDR1 and CDR2 sequences are KGHSH and LQKENI. Written as DNA, the CDR3 is TGTGCCAGCTCACCACCGGGACACGTGAACACTGAAGCTTTCTTT. This encodes CASSPPGHVNTEAFF.

The V and J genes are TRBV9 and TRBJ2-3, with 11 bases fitting TRBD2. The CDR3 runs to 17 residues. The ends lost 0 bases at V and 6 bases at J; junction bases unmatched: 9. Germline values: CDR1 SGDLS, CDR2 YYNGEE. The CDR3 loop reads CASSVVGSGGAGDTQYF. CDR3 bases: TGTGCCAGCAGCGTAGTGGGTAGCGGGGGGGCCGGGGATACGCAGTATTTT.

This chain uses TRBV7-2 with TRBJ1-2; D unresolved. Germline V gene lookup returns CDR1 SGHTA and CDR2 FQGNSA. This CDR3 comprises 12 residues. The V end lost 1 base, the J end lost 5 bases, and 5 bases lay between the germline ends. CDR3 amino acids: CASSLGGYGYTF. The CDR3 DNA follows: TGTGCCAGCAGCTTAGGCGGATATGGCTACACCTTC.

The V call is TRBV29-1, the J call TRBJ2-7, with 7 bases lining up with TRBD1. The germline gives CDR1 SQVTM, CDR2 ANQGSEA. The CDR3 spans 14 residues. V dropped 0 bases and J dropped 5; count of bases not matched to a gene: 7. CDR3 sequence reads: CSVEEPTGRDEQYF. The CDR3 DNA reads TGCAGCGTTGAAGAACCGACAGGGCGGGACGAGCAGTACTTC.